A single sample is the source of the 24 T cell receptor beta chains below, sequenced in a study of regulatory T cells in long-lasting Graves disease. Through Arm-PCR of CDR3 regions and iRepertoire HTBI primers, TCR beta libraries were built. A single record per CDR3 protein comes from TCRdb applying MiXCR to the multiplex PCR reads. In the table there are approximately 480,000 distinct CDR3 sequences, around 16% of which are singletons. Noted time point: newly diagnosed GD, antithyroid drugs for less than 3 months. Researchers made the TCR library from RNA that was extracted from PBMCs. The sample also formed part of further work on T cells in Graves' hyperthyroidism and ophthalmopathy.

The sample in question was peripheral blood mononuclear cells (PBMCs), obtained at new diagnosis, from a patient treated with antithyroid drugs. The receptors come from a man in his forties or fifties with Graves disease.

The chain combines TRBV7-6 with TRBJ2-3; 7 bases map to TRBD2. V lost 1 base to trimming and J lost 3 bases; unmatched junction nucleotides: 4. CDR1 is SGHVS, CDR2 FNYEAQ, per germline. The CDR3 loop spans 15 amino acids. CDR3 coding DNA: TGTGCCAGCAGCTTAGGGTTGCGGGAGACAGATACGCAGTATTTT. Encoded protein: CASSLGLRETDTQYF.

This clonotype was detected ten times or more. The CDR3 region is CASSLSVSRGRHEQYF. The CDR3 DNA is TGTGCCAGCAGTTTATCAGTTTCCAGGGGTCGCCACGAGCAGTACTTC. This chain connects TRBV27 to TRBJ2-7; D is possibly TRBD1 (6 bases). This CDR3 has 16 amino acids. From germline, CDR1 is MNHEY and CDR2 SMNVEV (reference sequence). Trimming shortened V by 0 bases and J by 5 bases, and 17 bases separated the two germline ends.

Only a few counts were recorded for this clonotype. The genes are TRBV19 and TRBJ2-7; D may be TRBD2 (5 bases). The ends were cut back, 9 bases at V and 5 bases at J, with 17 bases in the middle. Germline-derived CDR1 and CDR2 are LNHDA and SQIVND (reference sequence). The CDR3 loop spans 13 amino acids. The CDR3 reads CARMAERENEQYF. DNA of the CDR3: TGTGCCAGGATGGCAGAGAGGGAGAACGAGCAGTACTTC.

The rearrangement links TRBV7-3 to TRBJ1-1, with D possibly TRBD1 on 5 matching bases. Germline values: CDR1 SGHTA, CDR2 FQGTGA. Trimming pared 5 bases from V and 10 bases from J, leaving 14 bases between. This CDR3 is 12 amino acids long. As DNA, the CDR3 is TGTGCCAGCAGCAGCGGGGGAGGTGGAGCTTTCTTT. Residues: CASSSGGGGAFF.

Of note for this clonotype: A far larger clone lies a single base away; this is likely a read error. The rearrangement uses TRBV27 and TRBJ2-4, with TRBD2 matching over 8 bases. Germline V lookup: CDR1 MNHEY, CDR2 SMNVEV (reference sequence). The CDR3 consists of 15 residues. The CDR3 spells CANSLTGGPSQEQYF. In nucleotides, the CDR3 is TGTGCCAACAGTTTAACGGGAGGGCCCTCTCAAGAGCAGTACTTC.

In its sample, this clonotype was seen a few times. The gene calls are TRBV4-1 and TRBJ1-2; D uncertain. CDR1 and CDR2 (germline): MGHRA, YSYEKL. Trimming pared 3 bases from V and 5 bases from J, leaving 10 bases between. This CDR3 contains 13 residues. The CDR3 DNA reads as TGCGCCAGCAGCCAGGGAGCATCTTATGGCTACACCTTC. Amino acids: CASSQGASYGYTF.

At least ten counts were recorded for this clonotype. The CDR3 sequence: CASSQGRTSTDTQYF. DNA for the CDR3: TGTGCCAGCAGCCAAGGGCGGACTAGCACAGATACGCAGTATTTT. The rearrangement joins TRBV3-1 to TRBJ2-3; D is possibly TRBD2 (5 bases). Germline CDR1 reads LGHDT; CDR2 reads YNNKEL (reference sequence). Trimming cost V 1 base and J 0 bases, with 8 bases left between them. The length of the CDR3 is 15 residues.

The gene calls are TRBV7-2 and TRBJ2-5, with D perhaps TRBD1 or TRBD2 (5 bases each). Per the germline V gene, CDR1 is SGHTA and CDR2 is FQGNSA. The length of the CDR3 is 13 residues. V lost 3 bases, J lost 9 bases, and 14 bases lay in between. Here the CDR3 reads CASSFRDLGAQYF. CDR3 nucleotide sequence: TGTGCCAGCAGCTTCCGGGACCTAGGGGCCCAGTACTTC. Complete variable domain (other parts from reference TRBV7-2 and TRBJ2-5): GAGVSQSPSNKVTEKGKDVELRCDPISGHTALYWYRQSLGQGLEFLIYFQGNSAPDKSGLPSDRFSAERTGGSVSTLTIQRTQQEDSAVYLCASSFRDLGAQYFGPGTRLLVL.

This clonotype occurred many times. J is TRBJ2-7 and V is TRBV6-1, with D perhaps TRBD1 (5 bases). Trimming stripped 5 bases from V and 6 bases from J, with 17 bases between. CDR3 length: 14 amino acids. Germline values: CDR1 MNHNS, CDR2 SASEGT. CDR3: CASSQPSGPGEQYF. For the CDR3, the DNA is TGTGCCAGCAGTCAGCCTTCAGGGCCGGGCGAGCAGTACTTC.

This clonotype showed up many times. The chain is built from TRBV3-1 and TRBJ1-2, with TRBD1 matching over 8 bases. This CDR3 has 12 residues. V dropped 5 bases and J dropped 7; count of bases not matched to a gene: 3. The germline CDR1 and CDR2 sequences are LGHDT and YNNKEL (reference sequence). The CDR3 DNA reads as TGTGCCAGCAGCTTAGGGACAGGTGGCTACACCTTC. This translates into CASSLGTGGYTF.

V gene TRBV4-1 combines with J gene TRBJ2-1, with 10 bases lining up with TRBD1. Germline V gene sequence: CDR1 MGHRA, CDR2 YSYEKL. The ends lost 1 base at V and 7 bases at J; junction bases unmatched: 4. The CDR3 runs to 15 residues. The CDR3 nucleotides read TGCGCCAGCAGCCAAGTGGGACAGGGGAAGAATGAGCAGTTCTTC. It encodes CASSQVGQGKNEQFF.

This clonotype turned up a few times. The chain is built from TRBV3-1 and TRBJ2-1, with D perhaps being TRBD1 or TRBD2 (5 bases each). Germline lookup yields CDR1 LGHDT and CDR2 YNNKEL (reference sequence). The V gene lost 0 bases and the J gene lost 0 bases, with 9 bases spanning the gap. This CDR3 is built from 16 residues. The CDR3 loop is CASSQDWGSSYNEQFF. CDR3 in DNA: TGTGCCAGCAGCCAAGATTGGGGGAGCTCCTACAATGAGCAGTTCTTC.

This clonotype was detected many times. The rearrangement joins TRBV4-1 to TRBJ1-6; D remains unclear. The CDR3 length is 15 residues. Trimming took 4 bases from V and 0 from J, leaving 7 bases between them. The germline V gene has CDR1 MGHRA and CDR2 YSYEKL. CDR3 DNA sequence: TGCGCCAGCAGCCCTCAGAGCTCCTATAATTCACCCCTCCACTTT. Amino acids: CASSPQSSYNSPLHF.

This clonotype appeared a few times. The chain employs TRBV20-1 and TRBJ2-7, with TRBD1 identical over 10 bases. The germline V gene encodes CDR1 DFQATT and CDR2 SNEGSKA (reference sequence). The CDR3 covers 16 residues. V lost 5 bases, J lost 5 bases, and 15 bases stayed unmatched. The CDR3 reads CSASGTGALGIDEQYF. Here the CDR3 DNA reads TGCAGTGCTTCCGGGACAGGGGCCCTGGGGATCGACGAGCAGTACTTC.

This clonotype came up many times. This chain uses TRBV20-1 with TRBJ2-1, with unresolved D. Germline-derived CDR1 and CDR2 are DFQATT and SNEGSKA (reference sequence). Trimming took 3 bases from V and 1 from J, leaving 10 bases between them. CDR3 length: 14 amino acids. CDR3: CSASLAASYNEQFF. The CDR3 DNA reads TGCAGTGCTAGTTTGGCAGCATCCTACAATGAGCAGTTCTTC.

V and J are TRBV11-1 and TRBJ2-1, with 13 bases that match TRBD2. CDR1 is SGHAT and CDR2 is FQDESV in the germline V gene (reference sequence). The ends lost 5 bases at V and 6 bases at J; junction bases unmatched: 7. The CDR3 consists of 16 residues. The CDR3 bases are TGTGCCAGCAGCCGACTAGCGGGAGGAGTGAGCAATGAGCAGTTCTTC. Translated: CASSRLAGGVSNEQFF.

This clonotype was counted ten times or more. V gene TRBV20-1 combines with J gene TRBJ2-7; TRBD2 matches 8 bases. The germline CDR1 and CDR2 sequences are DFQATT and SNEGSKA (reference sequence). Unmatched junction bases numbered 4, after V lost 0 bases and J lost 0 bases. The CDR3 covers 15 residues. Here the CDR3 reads CSARDPSGSSYEQYF. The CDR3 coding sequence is TGCAGTGCTAGAGATCCAAGCGGGAGCTCCTACGAGCAGTACTTC.

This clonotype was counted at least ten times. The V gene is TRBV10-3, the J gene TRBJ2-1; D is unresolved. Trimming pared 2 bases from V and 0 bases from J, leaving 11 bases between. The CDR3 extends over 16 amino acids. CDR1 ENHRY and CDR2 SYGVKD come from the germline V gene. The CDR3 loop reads CAISEPAASSYNEQFF. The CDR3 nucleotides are TGTGCCATCAGTGAGCCCGCGGCTAGCTCCTACAATGAGCAGTTCTTC.

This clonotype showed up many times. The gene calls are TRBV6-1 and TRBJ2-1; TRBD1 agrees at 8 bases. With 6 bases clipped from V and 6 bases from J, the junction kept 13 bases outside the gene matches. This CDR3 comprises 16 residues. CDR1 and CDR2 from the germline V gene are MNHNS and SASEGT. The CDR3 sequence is CASSLPDRGRRNEQFF. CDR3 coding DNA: TGTGCCAGCAGCCTACCCGACAGGGGCCGGCGCAATGAGCAGTTCTTC.

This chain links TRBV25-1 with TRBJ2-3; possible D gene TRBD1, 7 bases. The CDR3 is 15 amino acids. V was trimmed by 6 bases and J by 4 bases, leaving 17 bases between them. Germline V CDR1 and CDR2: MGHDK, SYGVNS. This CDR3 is CASSHPTGRPDTQYF. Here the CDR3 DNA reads TGTGCCAGCAGCCACCCGACAGGGAGGCCAGATACGCAGTATTTT.

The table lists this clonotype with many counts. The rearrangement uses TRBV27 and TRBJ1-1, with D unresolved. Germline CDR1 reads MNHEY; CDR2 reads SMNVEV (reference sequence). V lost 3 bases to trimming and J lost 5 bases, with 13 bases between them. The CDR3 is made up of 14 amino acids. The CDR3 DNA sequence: TGTGCCAGCAGTTTTAGGGTGGGAGGGACTGAAGCTTTCTTT. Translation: CASSFRVGGTEAFF.

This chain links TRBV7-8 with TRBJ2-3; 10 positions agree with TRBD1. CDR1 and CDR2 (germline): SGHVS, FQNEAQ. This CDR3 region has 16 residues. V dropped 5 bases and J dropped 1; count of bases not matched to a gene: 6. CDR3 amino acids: CASSPRQGAGTDTQYF. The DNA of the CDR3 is TGTGCCAGCAGCCCACGACAGGGGGCCGGCACAGATACGCAGTATTTT.

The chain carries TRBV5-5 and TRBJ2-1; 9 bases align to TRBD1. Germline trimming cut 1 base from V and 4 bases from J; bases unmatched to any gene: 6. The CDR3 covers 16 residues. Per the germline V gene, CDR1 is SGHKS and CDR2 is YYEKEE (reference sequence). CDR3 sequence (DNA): TGTGCCAGCAGCTTGACGGGACAGGGCGAGTACAATGAGCAGTTCTTC. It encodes CASSLTGQGEYNEQFF.

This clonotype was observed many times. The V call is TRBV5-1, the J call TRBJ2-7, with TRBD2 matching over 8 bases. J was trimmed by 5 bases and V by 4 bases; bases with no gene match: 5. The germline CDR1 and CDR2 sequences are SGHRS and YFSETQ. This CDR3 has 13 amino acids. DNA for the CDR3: TGCGCCAGCAGCCCGGGGGGGATCAACGAGCAGTACTTC. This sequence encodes CASSPGGINEQYF.